This TCR beta chain was retrieved from a study of early T cells in non-severe SARS-CoV-2 infection. About the research overall: The chains were unpaired, and the sequenced material was bulk RNA from unsorted whole blood.

As part of library construction, unique molecular identifiers were attached to individual cDNA molecules. TCRdb re-analysed the 5' RACE reads in MiXCR, keeping a single row per CDR3 protein. Of 40,000 to 50,000 distinct CDR3 sequences listed, less than 6.5% are singletons. This clonotype occurred a few times. Its cognate antigen is unknown. V was clipped by 3 bases and J by 3 bases, with 10 bases between them. This CDR3 comprises 13 residues. From germline, CDR1 is SQVTM and CDR2 ANQGSEA. Study-wide results and limits: VDJdb matching favored anti-spike CD8 responses, missing private and CD4 specificities.

V gene TRBV29-1 combines with J gene TRBJ2-3; D gene uncertain. The specimen was whole blood, collected at baseline. This receptor was obtained from an adult who was a healthcare worker with PCR-confirmed SARS-CoV-2 infection or an uninfected control (not recorded which). The CDR3 protein is CSVEFWGTDTQYF. The CDR3 bases are TGCAGCGTTGAGTTCTGGGGAACAGATACGCAGTATTTT.